The clone carrying this TCR beta chain was observed a single time. This sample was included in a study of blood T cell repertoires in COVID-19. Authors' analysis steps: Nucleated cell number was recorded as an estimate derived from reference gene primer amplification. Sequencing was performed with immunoSEQ multiplex PCR; in TCRdb, only in-frame clones are kept and a portion is missing. V and J calls and clone size are given by that table; D and trimming were obtained from the DNA. Seen here are about 310,000 clones, 87% observed once, and the top ten hold around 8%. Germline assignment: CDR1 SGHRS and CDR2 YFSETQ. The CDR3 extends over 17 amino acids. V was pared by 0 bases and J by 4 bases, with 11 bases of the junction left unmatched.

Sequences were obtained from peripheral blood. The TCR was taken from a woman between 45 and 65 years old who had recovered from COVID-19. This chain links TRBV5-1 with TRBJ2-7; TRBD2 agrees at 9 bases. The CDR3 DNA reads TGCGCCAGCAGCTTGGTGTATCCGGGACTAGCAACGTACGAGCAGTACTTC. This gives the protein CASSLVYPGLATYEQYF. Full variable domain (outside the CDR3, taken from reference TRBV5-1 and TRBJ2-7): KAGVTQTPRYLIKTRGQQVTLSCSPISGHRSVSWYQQTPGQGLQFLFEYFSETQRNKGNFPGRFSGRQFSNSRSEMNVSTLELGDSALYLCASSLVYPGLATYEQYFGPGTRLTVT.